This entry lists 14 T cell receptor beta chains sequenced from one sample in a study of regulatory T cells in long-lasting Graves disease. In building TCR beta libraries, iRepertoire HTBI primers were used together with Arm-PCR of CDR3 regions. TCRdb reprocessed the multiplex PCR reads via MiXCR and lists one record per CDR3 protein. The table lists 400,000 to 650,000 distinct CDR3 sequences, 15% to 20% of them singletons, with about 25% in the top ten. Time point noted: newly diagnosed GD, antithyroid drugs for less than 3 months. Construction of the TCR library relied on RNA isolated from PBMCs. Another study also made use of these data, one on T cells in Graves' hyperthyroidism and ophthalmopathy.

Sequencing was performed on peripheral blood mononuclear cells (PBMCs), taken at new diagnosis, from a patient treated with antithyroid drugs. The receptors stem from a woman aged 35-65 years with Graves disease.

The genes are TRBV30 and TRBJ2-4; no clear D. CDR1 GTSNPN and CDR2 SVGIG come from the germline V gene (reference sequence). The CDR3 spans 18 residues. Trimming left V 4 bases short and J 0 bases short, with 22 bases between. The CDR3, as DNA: TGTGCCTGGAAACGTACGGACCGTGGAGAACTAGCCAAAAACATTCAGTACTTC. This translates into CAWKRTDRGELAKNIQYF.

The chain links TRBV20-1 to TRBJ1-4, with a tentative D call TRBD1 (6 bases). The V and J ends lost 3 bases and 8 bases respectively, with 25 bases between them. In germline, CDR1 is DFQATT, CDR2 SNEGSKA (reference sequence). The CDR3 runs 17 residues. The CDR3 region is CSARSRGAGVVLEKLFF. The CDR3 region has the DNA TGCAGTGCTAGGAGCCGGGGGGCGGGGGTCGTATTAGAAAAACTGTTTTTT.

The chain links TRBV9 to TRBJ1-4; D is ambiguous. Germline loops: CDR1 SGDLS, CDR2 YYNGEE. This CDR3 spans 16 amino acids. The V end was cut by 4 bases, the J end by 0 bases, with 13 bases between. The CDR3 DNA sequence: TGTGCCAGCAGCCCTCGGCCGACTGCAACTAATGAAAAACTGTTTTTT. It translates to CASSPRPTATNEKLFF.

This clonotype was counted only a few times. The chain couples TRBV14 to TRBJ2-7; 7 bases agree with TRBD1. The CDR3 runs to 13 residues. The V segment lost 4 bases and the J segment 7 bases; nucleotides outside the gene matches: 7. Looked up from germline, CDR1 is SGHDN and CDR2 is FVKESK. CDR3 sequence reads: CASSLWGQREQYF. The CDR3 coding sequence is TGTGCCAGCAGCCTTTGGGGACAGCGGGAGCAGTACTTC.

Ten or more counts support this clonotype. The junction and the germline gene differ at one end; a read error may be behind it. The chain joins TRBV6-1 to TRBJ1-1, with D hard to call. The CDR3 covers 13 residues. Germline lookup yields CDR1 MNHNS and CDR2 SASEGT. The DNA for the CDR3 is TGCGCCAGCAGTGTGGCAGAGAACACTGAAGCTTTCTTT. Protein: CASSVAENTEAFF.

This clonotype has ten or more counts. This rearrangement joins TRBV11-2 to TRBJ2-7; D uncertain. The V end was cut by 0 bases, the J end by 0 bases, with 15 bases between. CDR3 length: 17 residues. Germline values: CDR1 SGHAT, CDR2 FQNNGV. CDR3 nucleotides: TGTGCCAGCAGCTTAGATCGGGCGAGCATACTCTCCTACGAGCAGTACTTC. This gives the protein CASSLDRASILSYEQYF.

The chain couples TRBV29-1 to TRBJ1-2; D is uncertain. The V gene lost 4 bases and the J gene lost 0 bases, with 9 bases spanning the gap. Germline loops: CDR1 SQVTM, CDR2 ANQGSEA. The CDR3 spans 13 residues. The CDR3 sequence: CSVVADANYGYTF. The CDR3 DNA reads TGCAGCGTTGTTGCGGATGCTAACTATGGCTACACCTTC.

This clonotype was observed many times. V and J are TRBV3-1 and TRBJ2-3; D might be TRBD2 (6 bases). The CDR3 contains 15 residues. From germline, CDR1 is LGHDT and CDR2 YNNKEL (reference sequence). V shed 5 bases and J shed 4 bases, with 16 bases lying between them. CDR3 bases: TGTGCCAGCAGCATTTCTGGCGGAGGGGCAGATACGCAGTATTTT. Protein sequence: CASSISGGGADTQYF.

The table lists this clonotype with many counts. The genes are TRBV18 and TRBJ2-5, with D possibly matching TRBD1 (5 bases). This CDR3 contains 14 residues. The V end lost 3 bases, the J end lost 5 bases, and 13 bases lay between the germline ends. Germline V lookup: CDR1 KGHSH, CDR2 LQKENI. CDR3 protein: CASSPLSTAETQYF. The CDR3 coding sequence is TGTGCCAGCTCACCTCTATCGACAGCGGAGACCCAGTACTTC. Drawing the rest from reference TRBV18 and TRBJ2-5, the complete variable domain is NAGVMQNPRHLVRRRGQEARLRCSPMKGHSHVYWYRQLPEEGLKFMVYLQKENIIDESGMPKERFSAEFPKEGPSILRIQQVVRGDSAAYFCASSPLSTAETQYFGPGTRLLVL.

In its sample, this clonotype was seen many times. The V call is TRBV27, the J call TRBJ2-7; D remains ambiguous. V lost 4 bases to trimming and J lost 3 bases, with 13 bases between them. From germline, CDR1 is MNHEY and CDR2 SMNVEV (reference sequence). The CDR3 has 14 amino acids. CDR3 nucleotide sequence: TGTGCCAGCAGTTATACAGTCTCCAACTACGAGCAGTACTTC. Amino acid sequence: CASSYTVSNYEQYF.

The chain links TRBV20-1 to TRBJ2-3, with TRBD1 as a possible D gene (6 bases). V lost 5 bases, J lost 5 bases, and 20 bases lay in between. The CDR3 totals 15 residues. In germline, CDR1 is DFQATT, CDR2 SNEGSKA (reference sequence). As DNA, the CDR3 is TGCAGTGCTCTCCCCTTGAGTCTAGGGGGAGATACGCAGTATTTT. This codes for CSALPLSLGGDTQYF.

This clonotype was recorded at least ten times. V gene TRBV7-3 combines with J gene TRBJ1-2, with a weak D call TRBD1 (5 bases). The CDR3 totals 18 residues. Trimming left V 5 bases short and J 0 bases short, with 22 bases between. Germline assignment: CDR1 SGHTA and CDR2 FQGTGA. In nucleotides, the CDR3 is TGTGCCAGCAGCCCTGACGGAGTGGGGGGGATTACTAACTATGGCTACACCTTC. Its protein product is CASSPDGVGGITNYGYTF.

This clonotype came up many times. DNA for the CDR3: TGTGCCAGCGACGGCAAAAACTATGGCTACACCTTC. Protein: CASDGKNYGYTF. The chain links TRBV12-3 or TRBV12-4 to TRBJ1-2; D is uncertain. The length of the CDR3 is 12 residues. Trimming stripped 8 bases from V and 2 bases from J, with 9 bases between.

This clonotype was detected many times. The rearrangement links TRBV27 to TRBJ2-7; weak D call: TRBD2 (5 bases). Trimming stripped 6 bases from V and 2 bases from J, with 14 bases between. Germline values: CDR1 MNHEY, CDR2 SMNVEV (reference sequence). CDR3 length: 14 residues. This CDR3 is CASRPRGRAYEQYF. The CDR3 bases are TGTGCCAGCAGGCCTCGCGGGCGCGCCTACGAGCAGTACTTC.